This T cell receptor (beta chain) derives from a study of regulatory T cells in long-lasting Graves disease. Study observations and caveats: Having few samples may have compromised the accuracy.

This clonotype was seen ten or more times. What it recognizes is unknown. The CDR3 consists of 14 residues. Germline V CDR1 and CDR2: SGDLS, YYNGEE. V lost 0 bases and J 4 bases, leaving 10 bases between the germline ends. To make TCR beta libraries, researchers used iRepertoire HTBI primers and Arm-PCR of CDR3 regions. Original analysis: Gene usage covered 62 TRBV and 13 to 15 TRBJ segments. Via MiXCR, TCRdb re-called the multiplex PCR reads, giving one row per CDR3 protein. The V and J calls follow TCRdb's processing rather than the paper's. The table has hundreds of thousands of distinct CDR3 sequences, 20% to 25% seen once. Stated time point: persistent/refractory GD, antithyroid drugs over 5 years with positive TRAb. PBMC RNA served as the TCR library source.

The receptor was derived from a female donor with Graves disease. The V gene is TRBV9, the J gene TRBJ1-2; D is uncertain. The input for sequencing was peripheral blood mononuclear cells (PBMCs), taken when the disease was refractory, from a patient treated with antithyroid drugs. The CDR3 sequence is CASSVEGRPYGYTF. The CDR3 DNA reads TGTGCCAGCAGCGTAGAGGGCAGACCCTATGGCTACACCTTC.